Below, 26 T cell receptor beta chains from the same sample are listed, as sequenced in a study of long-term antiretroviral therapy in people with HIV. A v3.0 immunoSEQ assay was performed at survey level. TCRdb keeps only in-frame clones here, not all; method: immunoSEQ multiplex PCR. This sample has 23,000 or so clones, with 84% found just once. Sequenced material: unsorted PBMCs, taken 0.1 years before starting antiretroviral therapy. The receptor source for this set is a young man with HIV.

This CDR3 reads CASSYRSLYDTEAFF. The CDR3, as DNA: TGTGCCAGCAGTTACAGGTCGCTTTACGACACTGAAGCTTTCTTT. V usage is TRBV6-5 and J usage is TRBJ1-1; D is ambiguous. The CDR3 consists of 15 residues. V lost 2 bases and J lost 3, with 13 bases in between. The germline V gene has CDR1 MNHEY and CDR2 SVGAGI.

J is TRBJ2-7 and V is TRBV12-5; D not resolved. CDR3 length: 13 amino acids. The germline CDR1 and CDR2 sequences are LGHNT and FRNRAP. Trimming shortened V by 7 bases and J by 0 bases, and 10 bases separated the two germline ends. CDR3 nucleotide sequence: TGTGCTAGTGCCTGGGGTGCCTCCTACGAGCAGTACTTC. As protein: CASAWGASYEQYF. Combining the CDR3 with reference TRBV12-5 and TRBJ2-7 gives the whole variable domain DARVTQTPRHKVTEMGQEVTMRCQPILGHNTVFWYRQTMMQGLELLAYFRNRAPLDDSGMPKDRFSAEMPDATLATLKIQPSEPRDSAVYFCASAWGASYEQYFGPGTRLTVT.

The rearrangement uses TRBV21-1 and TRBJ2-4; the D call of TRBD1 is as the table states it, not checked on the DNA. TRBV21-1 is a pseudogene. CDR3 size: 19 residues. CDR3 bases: TGTGCCAGCAGCAAGCCCCCCCGACAGGGCAATCTAGCCAAAAACATTCAGTACTTC. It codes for CASSKPPRQGNLAKNIQYF.

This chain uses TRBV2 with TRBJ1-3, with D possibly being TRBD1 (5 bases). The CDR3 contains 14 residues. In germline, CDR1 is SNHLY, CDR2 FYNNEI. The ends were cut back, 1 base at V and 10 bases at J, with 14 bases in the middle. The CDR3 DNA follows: TGTGCCAGCAGTGAAGTATTTGGGGCCAGGACCATATATTTT. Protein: CASSEVFGARTIYF.

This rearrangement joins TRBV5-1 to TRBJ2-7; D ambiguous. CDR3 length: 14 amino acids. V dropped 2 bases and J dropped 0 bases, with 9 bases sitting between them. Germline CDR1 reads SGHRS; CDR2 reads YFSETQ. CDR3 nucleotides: TGCGCCAGCAGCTTACAGTGGTCCTCCTACGAGCAGTACTTC. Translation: CASSLQWSSYEQYF.

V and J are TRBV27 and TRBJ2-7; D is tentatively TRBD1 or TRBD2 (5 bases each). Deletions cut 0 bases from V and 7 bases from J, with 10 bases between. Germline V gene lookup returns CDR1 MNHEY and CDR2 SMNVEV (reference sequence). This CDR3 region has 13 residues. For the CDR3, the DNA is TGTGCCAGCAGTTTATCGGGGGATGGGGAGCAGTACTTC. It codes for CASSLSGDGEQYF.

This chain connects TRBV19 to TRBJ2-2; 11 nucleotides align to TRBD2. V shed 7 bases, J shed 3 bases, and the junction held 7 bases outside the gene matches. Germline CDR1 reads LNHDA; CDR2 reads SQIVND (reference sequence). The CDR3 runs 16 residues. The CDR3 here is CASIRTSGGYTGELFF. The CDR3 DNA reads TGTGCCAGTATCCGTACTAGCGGGGGATACACCGGGGAGCTGTTTTTT.

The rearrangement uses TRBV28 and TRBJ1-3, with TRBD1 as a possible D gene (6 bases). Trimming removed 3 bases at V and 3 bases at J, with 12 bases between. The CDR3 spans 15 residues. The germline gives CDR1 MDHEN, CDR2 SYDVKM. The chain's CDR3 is CASSLSGARGNTIYF. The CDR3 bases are TGTGCCAGCAGTTTGTCAGGGGCCCGTGGAAACACCATATATTTT.

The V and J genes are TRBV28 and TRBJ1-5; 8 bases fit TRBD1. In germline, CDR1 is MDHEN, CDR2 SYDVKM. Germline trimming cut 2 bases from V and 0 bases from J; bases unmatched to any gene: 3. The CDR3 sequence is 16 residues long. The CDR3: CASSLRGQVSNQPQHF. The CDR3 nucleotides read TGTGCCAGCAGTTTAAGGGGACAGGTTAGCAATCAGCCCCAGCATTTT.

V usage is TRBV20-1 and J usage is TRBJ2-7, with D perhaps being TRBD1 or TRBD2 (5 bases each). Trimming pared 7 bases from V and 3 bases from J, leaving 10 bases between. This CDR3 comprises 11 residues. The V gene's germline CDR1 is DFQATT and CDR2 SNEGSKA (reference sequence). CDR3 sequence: CSGGRNYEQYF. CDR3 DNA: TGCAGTGGGGGACGGAACTACGAGCAGTACTTC.

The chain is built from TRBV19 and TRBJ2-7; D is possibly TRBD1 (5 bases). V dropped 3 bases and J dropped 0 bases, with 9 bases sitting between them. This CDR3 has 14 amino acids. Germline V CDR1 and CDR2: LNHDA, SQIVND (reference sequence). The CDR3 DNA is TGTGCCAGTAGTATGGGGCCGAGCTCCTACGAGCAGTACTTC. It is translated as CASSMGPSSYEQYF.

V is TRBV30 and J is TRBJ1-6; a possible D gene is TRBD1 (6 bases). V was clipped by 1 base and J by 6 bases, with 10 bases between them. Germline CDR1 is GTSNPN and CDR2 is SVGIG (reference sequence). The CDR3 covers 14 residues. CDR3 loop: CAWSGGTTNSPLHF. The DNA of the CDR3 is TGTGCCTGGAGTGGCGGGACAACTAATTCACCCCTCCACTTT.

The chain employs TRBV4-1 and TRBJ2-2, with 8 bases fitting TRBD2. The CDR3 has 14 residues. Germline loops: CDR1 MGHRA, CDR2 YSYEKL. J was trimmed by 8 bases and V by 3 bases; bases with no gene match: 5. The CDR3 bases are TGCGCCAGCAGCCAGGGACTAGTACCGGGGGAGCTGTTTTTT. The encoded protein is CASSQGLVPGELFF.

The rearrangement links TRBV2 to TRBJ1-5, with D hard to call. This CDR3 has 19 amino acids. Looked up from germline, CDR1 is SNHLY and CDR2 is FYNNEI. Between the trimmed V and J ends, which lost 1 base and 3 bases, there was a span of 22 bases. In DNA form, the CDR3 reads TGTGCCAGCAGTGAAGTTGACGGATTCTCCTTCTTAACCAATCAGCCCCAGCATTTT. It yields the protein CASSEVDGFSFLTNQPQHF.

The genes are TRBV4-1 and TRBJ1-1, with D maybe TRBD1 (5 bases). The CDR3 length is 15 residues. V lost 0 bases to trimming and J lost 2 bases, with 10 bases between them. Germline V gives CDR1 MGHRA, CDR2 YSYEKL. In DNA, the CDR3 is TGCGCCAGCAGCCAAGATCGTCAGGGAAACACTGAAGCTTTCTTT. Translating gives CASSQDRQGNTEAFF.

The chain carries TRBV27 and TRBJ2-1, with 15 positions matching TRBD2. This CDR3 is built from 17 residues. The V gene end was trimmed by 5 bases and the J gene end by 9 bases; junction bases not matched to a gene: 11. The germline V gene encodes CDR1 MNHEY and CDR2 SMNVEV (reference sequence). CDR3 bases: TGTGCCAGCAGTCCCAGGACTAGCGGGAGGGCCGGGGGTGAGCAGTTCTTC. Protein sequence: CASSPRTSGRAGGEQFF.

The CDR3, as DNA: TGCGCCAGCAGCTTGGGGGGTAGTGACACCGGGGAGCTGTTTTTT. This sequence encodes CASSLGGSDTGELFF. The V call is TRBV5-1, the J call TRBJ2-2, with no clear D. The CDR3 totals 15 residues. The V end was cut by 0 bases, the J end by 3 bases, with 9 bases between. Per germline, CDR1 SGHRS and CDR2 YFSETQ. Supplemented by reference TRBV5-1 and TRBJ2-2, the full variable domain reads KAGVTQTPRYLIKTRGQQVTLSCSPISGHRSVSWYQQTPGQGLQFLFEYFSETQRNKGNFPGRFSGRQFSNSRSEMNVSTLELGDSALYLCASSLGGSDTGELFFGEGSRLTVL.

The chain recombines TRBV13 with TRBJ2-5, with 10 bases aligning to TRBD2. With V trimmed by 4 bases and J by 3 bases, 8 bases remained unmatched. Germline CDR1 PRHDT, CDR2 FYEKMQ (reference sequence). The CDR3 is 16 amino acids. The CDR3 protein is CASSSRTSGPKETQYF. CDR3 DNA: TGTGCCAGCAGCTCACGGACTAGCGGACCCAAAGAGACCCAGTACTTC.

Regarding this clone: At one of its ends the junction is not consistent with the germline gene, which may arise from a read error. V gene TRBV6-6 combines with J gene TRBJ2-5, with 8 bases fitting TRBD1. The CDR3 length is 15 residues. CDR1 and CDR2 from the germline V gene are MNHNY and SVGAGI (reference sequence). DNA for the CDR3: TGTGCCAGCAGTTACCCTACAGGGGGTCAAGAAACCCAGTACTTC. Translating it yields CASSYPTGGQETQYF.

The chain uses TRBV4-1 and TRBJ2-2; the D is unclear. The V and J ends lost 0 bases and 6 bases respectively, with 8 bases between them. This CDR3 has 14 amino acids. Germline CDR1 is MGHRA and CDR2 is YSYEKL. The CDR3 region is CASSQDDSPGELFF. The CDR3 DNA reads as TGCGCCAGCAGCCAAGATGACTCGCCCGGGGAGCTGTTTTTT.

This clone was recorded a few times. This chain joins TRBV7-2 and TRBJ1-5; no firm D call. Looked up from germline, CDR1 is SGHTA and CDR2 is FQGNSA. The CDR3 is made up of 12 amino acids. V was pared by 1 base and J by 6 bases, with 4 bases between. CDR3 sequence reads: CASSLDGQPQHF. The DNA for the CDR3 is TGTGCCAGCAGCTTAGATGGTCAGCCCCAGCATTTT.

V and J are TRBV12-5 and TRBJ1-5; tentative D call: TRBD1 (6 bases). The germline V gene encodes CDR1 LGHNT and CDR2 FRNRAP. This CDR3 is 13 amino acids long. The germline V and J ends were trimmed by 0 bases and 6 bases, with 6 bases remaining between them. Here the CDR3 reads CASGLVGAQPQHF. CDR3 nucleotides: TGTGCTAGTGGTTTGGTGGGGGCTCAGCCCCAGCATTTT.

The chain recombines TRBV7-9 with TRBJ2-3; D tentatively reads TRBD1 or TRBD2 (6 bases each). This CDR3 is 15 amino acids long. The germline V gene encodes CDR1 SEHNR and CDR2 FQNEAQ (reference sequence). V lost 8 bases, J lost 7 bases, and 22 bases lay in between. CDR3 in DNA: TGTGCCAGCGGAGACCGGGGGCTAAACAGGAATACGCAGTATTTT. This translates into CASGDRGLNRNTQYF. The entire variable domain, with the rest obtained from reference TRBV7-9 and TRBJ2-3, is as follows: DTGVSQNPRHKITKRGQNVTFRCDPISEHNRLYWYRQTLGQGPEFLTYFQNEAQLEKSRLLSDRFSAERPKGSFSTLEIQRTEQGDSAMYLCASGDRGLNRNTQYFGPGTRLTVL.

This CDR3 reads CASSIGLVETQYF. The CDR3 DNA sequence: TGTGCCAGCAGTATCGGACTAGTTGAGACCCAGTACTTC. This chain joins TRBV27 and TRBJ2-5, with 7 bases fitting TRBD2. The germline gives CDR1 MNHEY, CDR2 SMNVEV (reference sequence). This CDR3 spans 13 amino acids. Trimming removed 5 bases from V and 5 bases from J; junction bases left unmatched: 5.

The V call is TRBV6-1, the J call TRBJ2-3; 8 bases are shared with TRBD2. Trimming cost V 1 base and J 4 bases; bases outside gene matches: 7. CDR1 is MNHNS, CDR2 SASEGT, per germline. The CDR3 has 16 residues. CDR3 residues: CASSEGAGVYADTQYF. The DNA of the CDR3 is TGTGCCAGCAGTGAAGGAGCGGGAGTCTACGCAGATACGCAGTATTTT.

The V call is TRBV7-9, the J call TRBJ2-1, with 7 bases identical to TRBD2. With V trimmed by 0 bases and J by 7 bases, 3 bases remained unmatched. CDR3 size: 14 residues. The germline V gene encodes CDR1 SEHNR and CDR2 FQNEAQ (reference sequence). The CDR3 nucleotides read TGTGCCAGCAGCTTAGCGGGAGGGCCGAATGAGCAGTTCTTC. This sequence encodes CASSLAGGPNEQFF. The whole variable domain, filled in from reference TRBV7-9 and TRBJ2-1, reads DTGVSQNPRHKITKRGQNVTFRCDPISEHNRLYWYRQTLGQGPEFLTYFQNEAQLEKSRLLSDRFSAERPKGSFSTLEIQRTEQGDSAMYLCASSLAGGPNEQFFGPGTRLTVL.